This is a list of T cell receptor beta chains from one sample in a study of OX40 agonist ivuxolimab in advanced cancers. Clones were sequenced by immunoSEQ multiplex PCR, and TCRdb holds only the in-frame ones, with some missing. The sample yields roughly 82,000 clones, less than 90% seen once. The material was CD4+ or CD8+ T cells sorted from blood, obtained in a trial of the OX40 agonist ivuxolimab. The receptor set was obtained from an adult with an advanced solid tumor such as melanoma, head and neck, liver or kidney cancer. Both conserved end residues are part of each CDR3.

V gene | CDR3 protein
TRBV7-2 | CASSLDRAQETQYF
TRBV7-9 | CASSLDRKAQQYF
TRBV7-3 | CASSPPGRNVAEAFF
TRBV7-6 | CASSPQATEAFF
TRBV29-1 | CSVGGIGEQYF
TRBV19 | CATQNKQGGTTEAFF
TRBV7-2 | CASSLVIGQGDGYTF
TRBV6-1 | CASSDGLVGETQYF
TRBV18 | CASSPEKGMNTEAFF
TRBV5-6 | CASSSRPGQYEQYF
TRBV10-1 | CASCPGWYEKLFF
TRBV18 | CASSPQEQGHDGYTF
TRBV5-1 | CASSLGLAGGNQETQYF
TRBV4-1 | CASSHPLKAQETQYF
TRBV9 | CASSVAAGGQSYNEQFF
TRBV6-5 | CASSYSGQYGYTF
TRBV6-1 | CASSEHNYGYTF
TRBV5-8 | CASSLDSLSTDTQYF
TRBV18 | CASSPLDTPTNEKLFF
TRBV12-5 | CASGLYLLDQRYSPLHF
TRBV9 | CASKDGEGTDTQYF
TRBV10-3 | CAISESKATYEQYF
TRBV5-4 | CASSSRTGVNYGYTF
TRBV19 | CASSISYQPQHF
TRBV6-6 | CASSYPQTVYGYTF
TRBV4-1 | CASSRDGGQGDTQYF
TRBV10-3 | CAISDPLSTGVRTQYF
TRBV5-1 | CASSLGDRAASYTF
TRBV7-9 | CASNKFEGPDKGAFF
TRBV5-1 | CASSPGPENQPQHF
TRBV12-5 | CASGTSGTEGAFF
TRBV27 | CASGRQGGTEAFF
TRBV7-2 | CASSPTRDTNEQFF
TRBV25-1 | CASSVGTGLSNQPQHF
TRBV30 | CAWSSPYGYTF
TRBV7-2 | CASSPGRGAANYGYTF
TRBV6-5 | CASRVSGQGNYGYTF
TRBV19 | CASSMPGQQETQYF
TRBV5-4 | CASSLARVGANVLTF
TRBV6-4 | CASSPGYRTDTQYF
TRBV7-9 | CASTPRFVAFF
TRBV27 | CASSFGGAPETQYF